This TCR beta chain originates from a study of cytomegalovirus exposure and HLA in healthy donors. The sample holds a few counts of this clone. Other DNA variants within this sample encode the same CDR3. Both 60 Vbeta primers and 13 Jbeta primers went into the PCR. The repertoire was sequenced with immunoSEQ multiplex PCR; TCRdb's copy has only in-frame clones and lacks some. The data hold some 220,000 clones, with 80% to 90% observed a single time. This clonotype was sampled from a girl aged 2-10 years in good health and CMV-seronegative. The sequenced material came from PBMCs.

The CDR3 coding sequence is TGTGCCAGCAGCTTCCCCGGGGAGACCCAGTACTTC. Amino acid sequence: CASSFPGETQYF. The gene calls are TRBV5-4 and TRBJ2-5; no reliable D call. This CDR3 comprises 12 residues. V was shortened by 2 bases and J by 5 bases, with 7 bases between the two germline ends. The V gene's germline CDR1 is SGHNT and CDR2 YYREEE (reference sequence).